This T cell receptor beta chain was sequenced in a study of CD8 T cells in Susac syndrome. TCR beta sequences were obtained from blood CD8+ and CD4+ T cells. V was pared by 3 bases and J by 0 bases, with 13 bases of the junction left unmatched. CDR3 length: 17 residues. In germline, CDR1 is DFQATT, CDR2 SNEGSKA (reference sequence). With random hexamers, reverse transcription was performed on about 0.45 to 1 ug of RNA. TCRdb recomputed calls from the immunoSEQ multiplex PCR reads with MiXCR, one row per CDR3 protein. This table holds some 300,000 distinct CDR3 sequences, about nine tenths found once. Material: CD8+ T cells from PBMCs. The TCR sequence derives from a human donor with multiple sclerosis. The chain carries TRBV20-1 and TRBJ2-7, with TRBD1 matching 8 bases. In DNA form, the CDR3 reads TGCAGTGCTAGGGTAGTGACGGGACAGGCGATCTCCTACGAGCAGTACTTC. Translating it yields CSARVVTGQAISYEQYF.